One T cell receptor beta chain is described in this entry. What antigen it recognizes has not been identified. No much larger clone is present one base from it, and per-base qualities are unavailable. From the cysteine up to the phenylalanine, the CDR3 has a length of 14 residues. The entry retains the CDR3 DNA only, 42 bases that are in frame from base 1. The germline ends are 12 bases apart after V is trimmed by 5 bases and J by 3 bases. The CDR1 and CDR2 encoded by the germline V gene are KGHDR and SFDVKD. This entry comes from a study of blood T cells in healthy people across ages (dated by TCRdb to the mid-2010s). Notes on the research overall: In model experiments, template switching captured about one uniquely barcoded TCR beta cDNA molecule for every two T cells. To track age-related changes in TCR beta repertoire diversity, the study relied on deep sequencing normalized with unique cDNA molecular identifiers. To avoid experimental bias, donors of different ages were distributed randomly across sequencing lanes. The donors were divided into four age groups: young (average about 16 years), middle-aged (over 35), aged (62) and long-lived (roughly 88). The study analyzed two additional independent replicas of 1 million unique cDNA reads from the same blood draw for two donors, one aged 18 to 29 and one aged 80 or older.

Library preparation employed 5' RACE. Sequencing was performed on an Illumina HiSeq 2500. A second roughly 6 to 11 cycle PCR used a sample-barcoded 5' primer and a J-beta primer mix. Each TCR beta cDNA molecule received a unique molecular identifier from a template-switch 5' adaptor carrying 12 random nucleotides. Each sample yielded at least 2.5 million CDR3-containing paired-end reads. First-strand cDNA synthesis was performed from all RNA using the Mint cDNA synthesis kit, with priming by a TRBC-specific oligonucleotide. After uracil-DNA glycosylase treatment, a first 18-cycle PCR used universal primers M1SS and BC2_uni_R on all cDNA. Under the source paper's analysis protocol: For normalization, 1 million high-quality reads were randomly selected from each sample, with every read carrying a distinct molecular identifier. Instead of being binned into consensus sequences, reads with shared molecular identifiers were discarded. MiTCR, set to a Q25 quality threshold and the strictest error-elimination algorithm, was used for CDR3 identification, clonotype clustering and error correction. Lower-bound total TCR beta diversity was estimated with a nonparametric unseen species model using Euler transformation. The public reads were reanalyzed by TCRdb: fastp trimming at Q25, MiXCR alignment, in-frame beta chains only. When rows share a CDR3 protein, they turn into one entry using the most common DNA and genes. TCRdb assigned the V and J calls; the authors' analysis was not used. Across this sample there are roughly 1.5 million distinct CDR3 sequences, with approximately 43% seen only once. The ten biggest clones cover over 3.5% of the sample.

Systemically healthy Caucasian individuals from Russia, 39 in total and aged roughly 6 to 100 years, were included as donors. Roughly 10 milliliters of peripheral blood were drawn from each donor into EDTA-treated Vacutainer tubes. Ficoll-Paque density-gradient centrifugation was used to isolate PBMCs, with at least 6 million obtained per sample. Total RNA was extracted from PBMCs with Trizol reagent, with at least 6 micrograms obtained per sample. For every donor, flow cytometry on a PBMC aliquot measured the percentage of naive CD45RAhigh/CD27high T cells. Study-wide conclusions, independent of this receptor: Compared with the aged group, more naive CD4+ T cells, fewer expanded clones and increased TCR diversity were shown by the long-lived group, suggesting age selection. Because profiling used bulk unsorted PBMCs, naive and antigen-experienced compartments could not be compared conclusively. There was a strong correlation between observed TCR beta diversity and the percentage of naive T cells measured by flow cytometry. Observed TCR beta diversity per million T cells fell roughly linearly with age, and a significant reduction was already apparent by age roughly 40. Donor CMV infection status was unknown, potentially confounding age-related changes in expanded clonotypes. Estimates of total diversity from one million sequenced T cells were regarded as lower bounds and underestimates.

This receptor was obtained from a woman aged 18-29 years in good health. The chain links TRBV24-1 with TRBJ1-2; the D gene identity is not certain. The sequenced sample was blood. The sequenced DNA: TGTGCCACCAGTGCCCTAGACGGTGACTATGGCTACACCTTC. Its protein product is CATSALDGDYGYTF.